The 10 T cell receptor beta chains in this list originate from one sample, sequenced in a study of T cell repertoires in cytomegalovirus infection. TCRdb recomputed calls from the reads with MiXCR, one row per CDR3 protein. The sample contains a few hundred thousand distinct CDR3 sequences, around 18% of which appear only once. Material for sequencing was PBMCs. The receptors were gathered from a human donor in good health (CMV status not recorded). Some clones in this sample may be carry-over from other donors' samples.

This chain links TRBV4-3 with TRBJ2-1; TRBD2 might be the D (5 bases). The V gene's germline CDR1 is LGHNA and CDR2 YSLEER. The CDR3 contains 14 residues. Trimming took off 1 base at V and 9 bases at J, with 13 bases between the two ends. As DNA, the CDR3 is TGCGCCAGCAGCCAAGGGATTCTAGCACTTGAGCAGTTCTTC. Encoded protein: CASSQGILALEQFF.

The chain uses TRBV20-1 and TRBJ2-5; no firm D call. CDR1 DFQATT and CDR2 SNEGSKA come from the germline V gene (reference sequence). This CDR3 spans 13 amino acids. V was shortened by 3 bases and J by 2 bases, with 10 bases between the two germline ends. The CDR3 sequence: CSASLSTQETQYF. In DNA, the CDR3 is TGCAGTGCTAGTCTGTCCACACAAGAGACCCAGTACTTC.

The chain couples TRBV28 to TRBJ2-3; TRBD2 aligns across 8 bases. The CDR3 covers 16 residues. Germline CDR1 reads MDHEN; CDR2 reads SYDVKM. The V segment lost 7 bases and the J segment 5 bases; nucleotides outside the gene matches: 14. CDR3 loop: CASTPPGGFGGDTQYF. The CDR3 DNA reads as TGTGCCAGCACCCCCCCGGGGGGGTTCGGTGGAGATACGCAGTATTTT.

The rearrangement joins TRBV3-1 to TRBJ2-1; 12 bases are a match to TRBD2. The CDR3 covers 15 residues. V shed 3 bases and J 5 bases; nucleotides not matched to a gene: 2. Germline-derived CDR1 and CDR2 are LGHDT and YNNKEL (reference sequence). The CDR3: CASSHGTSGHNEQFF. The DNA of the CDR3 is TGTGCCAGCAGCCATGGGACTAGCGGGCACAATGAGCAGTTCTTC.

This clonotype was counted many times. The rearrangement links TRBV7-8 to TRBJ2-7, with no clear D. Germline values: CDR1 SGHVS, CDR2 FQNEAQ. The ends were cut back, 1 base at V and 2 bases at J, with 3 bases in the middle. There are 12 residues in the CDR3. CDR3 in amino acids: CASSLGTYEQYF. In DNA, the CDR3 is TGTGCCAGCAGCTTAGGGACCTACGAGCAGTACTTC.

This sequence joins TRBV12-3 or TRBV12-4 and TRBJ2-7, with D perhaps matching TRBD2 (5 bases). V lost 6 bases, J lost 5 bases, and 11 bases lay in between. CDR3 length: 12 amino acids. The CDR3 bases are TGTGCCAGCAGCGGCGGGTTTAACGAGCAGTACTTC. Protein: CASSGGFNEQYF.

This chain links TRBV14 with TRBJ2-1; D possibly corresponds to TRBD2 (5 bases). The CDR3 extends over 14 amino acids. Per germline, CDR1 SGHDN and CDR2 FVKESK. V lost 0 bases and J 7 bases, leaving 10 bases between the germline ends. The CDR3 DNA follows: TGTGCCAGCAGCCAAGATTACGAGCGGAATGAGCAGTTCTTC. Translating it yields CASSQDYERNEQFF.

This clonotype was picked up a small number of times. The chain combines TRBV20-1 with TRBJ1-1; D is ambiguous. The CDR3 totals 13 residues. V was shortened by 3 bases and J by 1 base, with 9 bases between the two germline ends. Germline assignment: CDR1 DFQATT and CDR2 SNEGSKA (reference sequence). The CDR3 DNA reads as TGCAGTGCTAGTGGGCAAAGGAACACTGAAGCTTTCTTT. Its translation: CSASGQRNTEAFF.

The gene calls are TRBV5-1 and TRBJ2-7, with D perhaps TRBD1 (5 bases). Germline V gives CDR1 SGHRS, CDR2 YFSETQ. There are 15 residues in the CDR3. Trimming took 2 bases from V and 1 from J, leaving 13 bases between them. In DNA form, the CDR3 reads TGCGCCAGCAGCTTCAACAGGATAGAATCCTACGAGCAGTACTTC. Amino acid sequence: CASSFNRIESYEQYF.

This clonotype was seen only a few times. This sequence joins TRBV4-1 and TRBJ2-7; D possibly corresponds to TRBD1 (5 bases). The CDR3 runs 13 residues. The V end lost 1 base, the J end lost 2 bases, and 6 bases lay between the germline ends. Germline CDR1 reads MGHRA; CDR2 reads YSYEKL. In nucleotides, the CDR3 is TGCGCCAGCAGCCAAGGACAGACCTACGAGCAGTACTTC. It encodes CASSQGQTYEQYF.